Each of the 5 T cell receptor beta chains below was sequenced from the same sample in a study of blood T cell repertoires in COVID-19. Clones were sequenced by immunoSEQ multiplex PCR, and TCRdb holds only the in-frame ones, with some missing. The sample has fewer than 250,000 clones, around 88% seen once. Sequenced: PBMCs or T cells enriched from blood (not recorded which). The receptors were gathered from a woman between 50 and 59 years old with acute COVID-19.

This chain connects TRBV9 to TRBJ1-1, with D possibly matching TRBD1 (6 bases). This CDR3 spans 12 amino acids. Germline V lookup: CDR1 SGDLS, CDR2 YYNGEE. Trimming cost V 3 bases and J 10 bases, with 13 bases left between them. CDR3 protein: CASSASQGVAFF. The DNA of the CDR3 is TGTGCCAGCAGCGCCTCACAGGGAGTAGCTTTCTTT.

The chain uses TRBV6-5 and TRBJ2-1, with 10 bases aligning to TRBD2. Germline CDR1 is MNHEY and CDR2 is SVGAGI. Trimming removed 6 bases from V and 7 bases from J; junction bases left unmatched: 6. The CDR3 runs to 14 residues. CDR3 coding DNA: TGTGCCAGCAGCCCAAGCGGGAGGGGAAATGAGCAGTTCTTC. Protein: CASSPSGRGNEQFF.

About this clone itself: Compared with germline, one end of the junction differs, possibly owing to a read error. This chain links TRBV5-4 with TRBJ2-7; D possibly corresponds to TRBD1 (6 bases). Germline V gene sequence: CDR1 SGHNT, CDR2 YYREEE (reference sequence). The CDR3 length is 14 residues. The CDR3 nucleotides are TGTGCCAGCAGTTTGGACAGCTACTCCTACGAGCAGTACTTC. This gives the protein CASSLDSYSYEQYF.

In DNA, the CDR3 is TGTGCCAGCAGCACCACACAGGGGAGTGGGTATGGCTACACCTTC. Translating it yields CASSTTQGSGYGYTF. The chain uses TRBV7-2 and TRBJ1-2; TRBD1 agrees at 7 bases. The trim removed 5 bases at V and 5 bases at J, leaving 11 bases unmatched. The germline CDR1 and CDR2 sequences are SGHTA and FQGNSA. The CDR3 runs to 15 residues.

About this clone: Compared with germline, one end of the junction differs, possibly owing to a read error. This chain links TRBV6-1 with TRBJ1-1; TRBD1 agrees at 9 bases. Germline lookup yields CDR1 MNHNS and CDR2 SASEGT. The CDR3 runs 14 residues. CDR3 DNA: TGTGCCAGCATTGAACAGGGGGCAGGGACTGAAGCTTTCTTT. Translated: CASIEQGAGTEAFF.